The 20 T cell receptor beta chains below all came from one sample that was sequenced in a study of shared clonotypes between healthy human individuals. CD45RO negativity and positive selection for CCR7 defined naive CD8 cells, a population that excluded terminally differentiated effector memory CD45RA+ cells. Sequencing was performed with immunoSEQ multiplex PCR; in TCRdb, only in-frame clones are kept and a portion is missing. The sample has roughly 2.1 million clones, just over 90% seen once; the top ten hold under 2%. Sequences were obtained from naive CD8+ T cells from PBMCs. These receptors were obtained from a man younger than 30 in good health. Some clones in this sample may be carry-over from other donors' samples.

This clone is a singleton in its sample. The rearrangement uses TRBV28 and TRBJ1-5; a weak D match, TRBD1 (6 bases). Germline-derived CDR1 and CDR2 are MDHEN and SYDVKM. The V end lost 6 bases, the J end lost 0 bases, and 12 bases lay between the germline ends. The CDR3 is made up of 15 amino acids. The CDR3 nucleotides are TGTGCCAGCAGGCCCTACAGGGATAGCAATCAGCCCCAGCATTTT. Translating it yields CASRPYRDSNQPQHF.

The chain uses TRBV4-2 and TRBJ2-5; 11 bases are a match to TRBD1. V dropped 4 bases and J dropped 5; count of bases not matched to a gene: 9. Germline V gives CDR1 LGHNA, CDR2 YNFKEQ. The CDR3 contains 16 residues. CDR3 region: CASSPRTGGVFETQYF. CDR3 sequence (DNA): TGTGCCAGCAGCCCCCGGACAGGGGGCGTGTTTGAGACCCAGTACTTC.

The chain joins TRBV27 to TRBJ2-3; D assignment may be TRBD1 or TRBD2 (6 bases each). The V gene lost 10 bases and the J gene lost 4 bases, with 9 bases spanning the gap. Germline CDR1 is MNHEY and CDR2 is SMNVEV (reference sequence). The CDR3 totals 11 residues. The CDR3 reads CAIGGPDTQYF. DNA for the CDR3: TGTGCCATAGGGGGGCCAGATACGCAGTATTTT.

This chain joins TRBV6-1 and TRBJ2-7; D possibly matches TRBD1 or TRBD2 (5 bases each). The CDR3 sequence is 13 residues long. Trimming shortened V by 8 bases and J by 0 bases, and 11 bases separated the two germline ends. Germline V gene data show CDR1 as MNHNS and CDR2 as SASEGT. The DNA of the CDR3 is TGTGCCAGCCCGGCAGGGAGCTCCTACGAGCAGTACTTC. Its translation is CASPAGSSYEQYF.

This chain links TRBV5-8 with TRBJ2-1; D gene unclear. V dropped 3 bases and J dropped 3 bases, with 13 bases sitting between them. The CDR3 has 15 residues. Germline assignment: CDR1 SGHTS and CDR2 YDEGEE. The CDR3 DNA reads TGTGCCAGCAGCTCCGGCCGGCTGTACTACAATGAGCAGTTCTTC. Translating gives CASSSGRLYYNEQFF. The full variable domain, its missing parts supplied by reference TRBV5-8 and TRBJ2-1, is EAGVTQSPTHLIKTRGQQATLRCSPISGHTSVYWYQQALGLGLQFLLWYDEGEERNRGNFPPRFSGRQFPNYSSELNVNALELEDSALYLCASSSGRLYYNEQFFGPGTRLTVL.

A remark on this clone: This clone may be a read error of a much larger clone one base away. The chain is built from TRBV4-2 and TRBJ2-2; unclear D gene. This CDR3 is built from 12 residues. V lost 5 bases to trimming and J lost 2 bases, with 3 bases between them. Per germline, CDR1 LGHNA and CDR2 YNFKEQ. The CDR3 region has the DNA TGTGCCAGCAGCGATAACACCGGGGAGCTGTTTTTT. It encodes CASSDNTGELFF.

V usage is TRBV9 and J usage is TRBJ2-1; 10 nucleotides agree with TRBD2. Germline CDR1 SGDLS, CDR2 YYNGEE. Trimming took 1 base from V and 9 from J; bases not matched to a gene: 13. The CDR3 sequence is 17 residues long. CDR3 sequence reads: CASSVYRGDLAGAEQFF. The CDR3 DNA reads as TGTGCCAGCAGCGTATATCGGGGCGATCTAGCGGGGGCTGAGCAGTTCTTC.

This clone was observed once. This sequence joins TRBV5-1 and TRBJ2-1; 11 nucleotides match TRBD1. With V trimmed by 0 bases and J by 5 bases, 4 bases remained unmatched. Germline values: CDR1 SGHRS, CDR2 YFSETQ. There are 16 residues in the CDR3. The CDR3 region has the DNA TGCGCCAGCAGCTTGGCGGACAGGGGGCCCAACAATGAGCAGTTCTTC. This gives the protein CASSLADRGPNNEQFF.

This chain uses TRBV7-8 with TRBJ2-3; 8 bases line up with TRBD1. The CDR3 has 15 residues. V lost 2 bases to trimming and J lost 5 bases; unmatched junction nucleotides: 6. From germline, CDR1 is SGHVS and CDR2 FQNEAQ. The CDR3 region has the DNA TGTGCCAGCAGCTTAACGGGCGGGACAGGAGATACGCAGTATTTT. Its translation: CASSLTGGTGDTQYF.

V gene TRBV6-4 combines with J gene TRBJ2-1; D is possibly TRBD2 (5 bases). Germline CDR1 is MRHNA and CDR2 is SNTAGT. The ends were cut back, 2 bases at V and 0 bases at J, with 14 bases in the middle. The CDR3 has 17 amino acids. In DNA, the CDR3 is TGTGCCAGCAGTGACAAGAGCGGCCCTAGCTCCTACAATGAGCAGTTCTTC. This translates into CASSDKSGPSSYNEQFF.

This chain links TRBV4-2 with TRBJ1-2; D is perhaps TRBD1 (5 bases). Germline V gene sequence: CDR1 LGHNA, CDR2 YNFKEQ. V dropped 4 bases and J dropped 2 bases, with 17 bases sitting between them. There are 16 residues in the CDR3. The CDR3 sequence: CASSLLEKGTNYGYTF. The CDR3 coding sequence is TGTGCCAGCAGCCTCCTCGAAAAGGGGACCAACTATGGCTACACCTTC.

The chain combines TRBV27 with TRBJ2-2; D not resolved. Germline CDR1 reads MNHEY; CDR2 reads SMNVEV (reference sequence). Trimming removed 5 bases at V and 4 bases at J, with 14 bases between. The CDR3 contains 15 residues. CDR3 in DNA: TGTGCCAGCAGTCTTGGCGGAAAAGGCACCGGGGAGCTGTTTTTT. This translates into CASSLGGKGTGELFF.

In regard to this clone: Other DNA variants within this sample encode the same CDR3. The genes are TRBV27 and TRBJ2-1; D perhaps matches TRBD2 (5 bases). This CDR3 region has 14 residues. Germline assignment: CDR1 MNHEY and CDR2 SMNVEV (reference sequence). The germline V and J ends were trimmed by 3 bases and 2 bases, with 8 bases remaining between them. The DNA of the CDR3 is TGTGCCAGCAGTTTGGTGGGAGCCTACAATGAGCAGTTCTTC. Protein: CASSLVGAYNEQFF.

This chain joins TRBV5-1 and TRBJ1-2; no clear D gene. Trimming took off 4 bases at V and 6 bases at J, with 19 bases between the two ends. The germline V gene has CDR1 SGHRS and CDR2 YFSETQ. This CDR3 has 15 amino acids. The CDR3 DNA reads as TGCGCCAGCAGCCCCGACATCGTGGGGAATAATGGCTACACCTTC. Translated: CASSPDIVGNNGYTF. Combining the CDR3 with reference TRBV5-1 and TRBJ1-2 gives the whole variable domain KAGVTQTPRYLIKTRGQQVTLSCSPISGHRSVSWYQQTPGQGLQFLFEYFSETQRNKGNFPGRFSGRQFSNSRSEMNVSTLELGDSALYLCASSPDIVGNNGYTFGSGTRLTVV.

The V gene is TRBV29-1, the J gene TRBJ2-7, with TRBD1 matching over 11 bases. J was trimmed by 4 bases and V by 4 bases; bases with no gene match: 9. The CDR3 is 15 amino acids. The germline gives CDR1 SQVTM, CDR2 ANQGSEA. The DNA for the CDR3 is TGCAGCGTTGCCCGGGACAGGGGGACAGGGTACGAGCAGTACTTC. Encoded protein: CSVARDRGTGYEQYF.

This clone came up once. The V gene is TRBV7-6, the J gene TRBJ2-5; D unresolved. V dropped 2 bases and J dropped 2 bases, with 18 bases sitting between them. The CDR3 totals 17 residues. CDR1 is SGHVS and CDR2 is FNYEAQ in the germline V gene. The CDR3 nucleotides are TGTGCCAGCAGCTTATTCCTCTTAACGTCCCAGCAAGAGACCCAGTACTTC. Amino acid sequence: CASSLFLLTSQQETQYF.

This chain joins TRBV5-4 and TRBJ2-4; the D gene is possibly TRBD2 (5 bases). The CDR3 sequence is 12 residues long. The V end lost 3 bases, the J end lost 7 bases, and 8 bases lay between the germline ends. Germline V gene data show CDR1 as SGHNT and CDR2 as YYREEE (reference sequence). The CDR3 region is CASSSGLNIQYF. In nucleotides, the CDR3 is TGTGCCAGCAGCTCAGGACTGAACATTCAGTACTTC.

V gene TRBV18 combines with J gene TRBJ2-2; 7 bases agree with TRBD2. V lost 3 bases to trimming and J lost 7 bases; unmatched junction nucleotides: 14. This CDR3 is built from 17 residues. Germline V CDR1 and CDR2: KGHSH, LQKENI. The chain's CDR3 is CASSPSRLAVVVGELFF. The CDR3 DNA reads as TGTGCCAGCTCACCTTCAAGACTAGCCGTCGTCGTCGGGGAGCTGTTTTTT.

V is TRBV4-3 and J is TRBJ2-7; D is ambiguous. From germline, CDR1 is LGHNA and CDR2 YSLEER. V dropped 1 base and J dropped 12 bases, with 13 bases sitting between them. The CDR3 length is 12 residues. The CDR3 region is CASSQVFGPMYF. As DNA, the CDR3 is TGCGCCAGCAGCCAAGTGTTCGGACCAATGTACTTC.

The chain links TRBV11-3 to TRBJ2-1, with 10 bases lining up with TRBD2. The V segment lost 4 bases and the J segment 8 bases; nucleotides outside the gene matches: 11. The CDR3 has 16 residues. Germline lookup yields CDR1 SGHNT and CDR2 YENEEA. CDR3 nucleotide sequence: TGTGCCAGCAGCTCTAAAGGACTAGCGGTCCCTCATGAGCAGTTCTTC. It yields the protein CASSSKGLAVPHEQFF.